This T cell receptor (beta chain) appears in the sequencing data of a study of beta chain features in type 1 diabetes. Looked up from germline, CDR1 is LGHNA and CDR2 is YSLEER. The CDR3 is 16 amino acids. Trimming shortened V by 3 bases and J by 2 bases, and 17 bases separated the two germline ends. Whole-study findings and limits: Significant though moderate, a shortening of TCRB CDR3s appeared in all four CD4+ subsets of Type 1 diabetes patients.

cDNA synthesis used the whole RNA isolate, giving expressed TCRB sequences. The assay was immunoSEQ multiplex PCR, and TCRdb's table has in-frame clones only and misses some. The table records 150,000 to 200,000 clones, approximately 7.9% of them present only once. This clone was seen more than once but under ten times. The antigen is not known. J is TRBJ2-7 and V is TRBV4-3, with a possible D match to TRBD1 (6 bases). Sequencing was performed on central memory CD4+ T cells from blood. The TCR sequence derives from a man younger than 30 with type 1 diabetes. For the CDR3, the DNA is TGCGCCAGCAGCCAGACCCCCCGGGACATTCCCTACGAGCAGTACTTC. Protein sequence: CASSQTPRDIPYEQYF.